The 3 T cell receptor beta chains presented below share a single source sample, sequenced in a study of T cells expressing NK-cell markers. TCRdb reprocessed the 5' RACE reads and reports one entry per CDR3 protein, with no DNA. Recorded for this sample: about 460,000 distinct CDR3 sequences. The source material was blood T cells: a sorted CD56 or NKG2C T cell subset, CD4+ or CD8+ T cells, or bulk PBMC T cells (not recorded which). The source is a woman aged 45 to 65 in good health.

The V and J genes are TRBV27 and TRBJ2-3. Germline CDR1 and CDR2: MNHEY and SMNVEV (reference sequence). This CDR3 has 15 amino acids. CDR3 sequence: CASSLGGTRTDTQYF.

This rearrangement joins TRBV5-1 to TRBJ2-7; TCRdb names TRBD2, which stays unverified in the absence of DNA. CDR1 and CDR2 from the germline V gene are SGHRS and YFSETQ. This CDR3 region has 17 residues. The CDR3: CASSLSFGGSVTYEQYF. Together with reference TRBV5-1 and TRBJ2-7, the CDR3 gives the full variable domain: KAGVTQTPRYLIKTRGQQVTLSCSPISGHRSVSWYQQTPGQGLQFLFEYFSETQRNKGNFPGRFSGRQFSNSRSEMNVSTLELGDSALYLCASSLSFGGSVTYEQYFGPGTRLTVT.

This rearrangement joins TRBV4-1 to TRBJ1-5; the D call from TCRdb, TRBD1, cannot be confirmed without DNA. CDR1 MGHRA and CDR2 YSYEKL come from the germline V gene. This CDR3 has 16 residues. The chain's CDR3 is CASSQVGGRGPQPQHF.